Sequencing of this T cell receptor (beta chain) was carried out in a study of blood T cells in healthy people across ages. Study conclusions and caveats: Because sorting was not performed, PBMCs prevented conclusive naive versus antigen-experienced comparison.

Drawn from each donor were ten milliliters of peripheral blood. No fewer than 6 micrograms of total RNA were isolated from every sample. There are 12 residues in the CDR3. Trimming stripped 5 bases from V and 7 bases from J, with 10 bases between. Germline V gene data show CDR1 as SGHTA and CDR2 as FQGNSA. This clonotype was seen many times. The antigen remains unidentified. The second PCR ran about 6 to 11 cycles with a sample-barcoded 5' primer and J-beta primers. TCRdb re-called the 5' RACE reads with MiXCR, one entry per CDR3 protein. The sample contains 1.4 million or so distinct CDR3 sequences, approximately 39% of which appear only once.

This clonotype was obtained from a woman younger than 35 in good health. V gene TRBV7-2 combines with J gene TRBJ2-3; D remains unclear. The sample consisted of blood. The CDR3 sequence: CASSRAPHTQYF. Written as DNA, the CDR3 is TGTGCCAGCAGCCGGGCCCCGCATACGCAGTATTTT.